The next 13 T cell receptor beta chains were all read from a single sample in a study of molecular identifiers for immune sequencing clone quantification (dated by TCRdb to 2017 to 2018). Library generation was performed with PCR. These reads were obtained on an Illumina HiSeq 4000. Through fastp at Q25 and MiXCR, TCRdb rebuilt clones from the public reads, retaining in-frame beta chains. Entries are consolidated by CDR3 protein sequence, retaining the most common genes and DNA. The table for this sample lists some 100,000 distinct CDR3 sequences; 15% to 20% of them were counted only once. Roughly 0.8% of the sample is in the top ten clones. The sequenced material came from naive CD8+ T cells from blood, with Jurkat cell RNA spiked in. What the cell subset or site label conveys for this sample: FACS-sorted CD8+CD4-CCR7+CD45RA+ naive T cells. The receptor set was obtained from a human donor in good health. Some libraries in this study had Jurkat cell RNA spiked in.

This clonotype was observed many times. This chain uses TRBV9 with TRBJ1-5; 7 bases align to TRBD1. The junction had 9 bases not matched to a gene; V was cut back by 2 bases and J by 4 bases. From germline, CDR1 is SGDLS and CDR2 YYNGEE. The CDR3 contains 16 residues. This CDR3 is CASSVGGTANNQPQHF. In nucleotides, the CDR3 is TGTGCCAGCAGCGTTGGGGGGACAGCAAATAATCAGCCCCAGCATTTT.

This clonotype has at least ten counts. The CDR3 DNA follows: TGTGCCAGTAGTATTACGACAGGTGTAGGTGAAAAACTGTTTTTT. This translates into CASSITTGVGEKLFF. The rearrangement uses TRBV19 and TRBJ1-4; D is possibly TRBD1 (6 bases). Germline CDR1 reads LNHDA; CDR2 reads SQIVND (reference sequence). The CDR3 loop spans 15 amino acids. Trimming cost V 3 bases and J 7 bases, with 15 bases left between them.

By sample fraction, this clonotype is medium-sized. CDR3 DNA sequence: TGCGCCAGCAGCTACGGAAGCACAGATACGCAGTATTTT. It translates to CASSYGSTDTQYF. The J gene is TRBJ2-3, the V gene TRBV5-1; D remains unclear. In germline, CDR1 is SGHRS, CDR2 YFSETQ. Trimming took 3 bases from V and 0 from J, leaving 5 bases between them. The CDR3 extends over 13 amino acids.

Comments on this clonotype: This sequence may be a read error, since a much larger clone differs from it by one base. This chain joins TRBV9 and TRBJ2-3; TRBD1 is a possible D gene (6 bases). The tail of the sequence fits TRBJ1-5 better, so the J call may be wrong. Looked up from germline, CDR1 is SGDLS and CDR2 is YYNGEE. The CDR3 extends over 16 amino acids. This CDR3 is CASSSLAGGPVDTQHF. The CDR3 coding sequence is TGTGCCAGCAGCAGCCTAGCGGGGGGGCCTGTAGATACGCAGCATTTT.

This clonotype appeared many times. The chain links TRBV4-1 to TRBJ1-5, with D unresolved. Germline V gives CDR1 MGHRA, CDR2 YSYEKL. CDR3 size: 17 residues. V was cut by 3 bases and J by 2 bases, with 17 bases left in between. The CDR3 sequence: CASSQGNFHVGNQPQHF. The CDR3 nucleotides read TGCGCCAGCAGCCAGGGGAATTTTCATGTGGGCAATCAGCCCCAGCATTTT.

In regard to this clonotype: This may come from a read error, since a much larger clone is one base off. The chain joins TRBV12-5 to TRBJ2-3; TRBD2 aligns across 8 bases. CDR1 LGHNT and CDR2 FRNRAP come from the germline V gene. The CDR3 runs to 16 residues. CDR3 residues: CVSADGPRGAADTQYF. The CDR3, as DNA: TGTGTTAGTGCCGACGGCCCGCGGGGGGCAGCAGATACGCAGTATTTT.

The V call is TRBV12-3 or TRBV12-4, the J call TRBJ2-1, with a possible D match to TRBD1 (5 bases). V was cut by 6 bases and J by 0 bases, with 9 bases left in between. The CDR3 covers 14 residues. The CDR3 DNA reads TGTGCCAGCAGCGACAGACCCTCCTACAATGAGCAGTTCTTC. Protein sequence: CASSDRPSYNEQFF.

This clonotype was seen at least ten times. The genes are TRBV5-6 and TRBJ2-5; no definite D call. The CDR3 extends over 13 amino acids. V lost 0 bases to trimming and J lost 3 bases, with 6 bases between them. Germline CDR1 is SGHDT and CDR2 is YYEEEE. The CDR3 bases are TGTGCCAGCAGCTTGGCGGTCGAAGAGACCCAGTACTTC. It encodes CASSLAVEETQYF. Full variable domain (rest looked up from reference TRBV5-6 and TRBJ2-5): DAGVTQSPTHLIKTRGQQVTLRCSPKSGHDTVSWYQQALGQGPQFIFQYYEEEERQRGNFPDRFSGHQFPNYSSELNVNALLLGDSALYLCASSLAVEETQYFGPGTRLLVL.

This clonotype appeared a single time. The junction differs from germline at one of its ends, possibly a read error. The gene calls are TRBV12-3 or TRBV12-4 and TRBJ2-3; the D gene is possibly TRBD1 (5 bases). This CDR3 has 11 amino acids. Written as DNA, the CDR3 is TGTGCCAGCAGGCGAACGGACACGCAGTGTTTT. It translates to CASRRTDTQCF.

This clonotype was observed many times. The chain joins TRBV12-3 or TRBV12-4 to TRBJ2-2; 8 nucleotides match TRBD2. The trim removed 10 bases at V and 5 bases at J, leaving 6 bases unmatched. The CDR3 loop spans 13 amino acids. The CDR3 region has the DNA TGTGCCACCCTCGGGGGGGGAACCGGGGAGCTGTTTTTT. It yields the protein CATLGGGTGELFF.

Worth noting for this clonotype: This clone may be a read error of a much larger clone one base away. The DNA for the CDR3 is TGTGCCAGCAGCCCCCCCCCGGCGGCTACTTATGACTACACCTTC. Protein product: CASSPPPAATYDYTF. This chain uses TRBV13 with TRBJ1-2; D gene uncertain. This CDR3 has 15 amino acids. Germline values: CDR1 PRHDT, CDR2 FYEKMQ (reference sequence).

There are many counts of this clonotype. The chain employs TRBV5-5 and TRBJ2-7, with TRBD1 matching 8 bases. CDR1 is SGHKS, CDR2 YYEKEE, per germline (reference sequence). Trimming took 4 bases from V and 4 from J; bases not matched to a gene: 13. The CDR3 extends over 16 amino acids. The CDR3 loop is CASSMMAGQVSYEQYF. In DNA, the CDR3 is TGTGCCAGCAGCATGATGGCGGGACAGGTGTCTTACGAGCAGTACTTC.

In this sample, this clonotype turned up many times. This chain links TRBV4-1 with TRBJ2-7, with D perhaps given as TRBD1 or TRBD2 (7 bases each). This CDR3 spans 14 amino acids. CDR1 MGHRA and CDR2 YSYEKL come from the germline V gene. With 5 bases removed from V and 0 bases from J, the gap between germline ends came to 11 bases. DNA for the CDR3: TGCGCCAGCAGCGGGGGGGACAGCTCCTACGAGCAGTACTTC. This translates into CASSGGDSSYEQYF.